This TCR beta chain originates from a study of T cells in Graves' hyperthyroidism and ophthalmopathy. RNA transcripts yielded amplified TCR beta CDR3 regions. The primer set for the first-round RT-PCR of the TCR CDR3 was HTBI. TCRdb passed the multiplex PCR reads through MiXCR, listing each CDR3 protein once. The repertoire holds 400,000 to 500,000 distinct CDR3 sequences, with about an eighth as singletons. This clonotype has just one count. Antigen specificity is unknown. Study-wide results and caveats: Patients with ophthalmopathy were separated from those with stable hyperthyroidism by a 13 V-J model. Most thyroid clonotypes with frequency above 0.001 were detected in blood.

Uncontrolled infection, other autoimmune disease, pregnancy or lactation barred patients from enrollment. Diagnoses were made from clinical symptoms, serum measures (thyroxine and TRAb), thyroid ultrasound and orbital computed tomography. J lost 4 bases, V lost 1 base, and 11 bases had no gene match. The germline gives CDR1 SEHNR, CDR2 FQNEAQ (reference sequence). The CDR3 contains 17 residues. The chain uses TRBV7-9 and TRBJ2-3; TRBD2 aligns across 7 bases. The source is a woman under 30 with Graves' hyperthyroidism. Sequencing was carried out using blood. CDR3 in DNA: TGTGCCAGCAGCTTAGTTTACGGCGGGAGTATTGCAGATACGCAGTATTTT. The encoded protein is CASSLVYGGSIADTQYF.